This T cell receptor (beta chain) was recorded in a study of cytomegalovirus exposure and HLA in healthy donors. Study-level points and caveats: There were 150 to 200 TCR beta chains listed as cytomegalovirus-associated.

Comments on this clone: What it binds is not known.

With V trimmed by 3 bases and J by 0 bases, 6 bases remained unmatched. The CDR3 is made up of 17 amino acids. Germline-derived CDR1 and CDR2 are SNHLY and FYNNEI. The PCR ran on 60 Vbeta and 13 Jbeta primers. The table came from immunoSEQ multiplex PCR; TCRdb's copy has only in-frame clones and leaves some out. The sample includes some 130,000 clones, about 74% of them seen just once. The chain couples TRBV2 to TRBJ2-1; TRBD1 agrees at 9 bases. The TCR comes from a man aged 30 to 45 in good health and CMV-seronegative. The sequenced sample consisted of PBMCs. The CDR3 sequence: CASSDDGQGSSYNEQFF. In DNA, the CDR3 is TGTGCCAGCAGTGACGACGGACAGGGGAGCTCCTACAATGAGCAGTTCTTC.